A selection of T cell receptor beta chains follows, all from one sample in a study of T-cell memory formation after mild COVID-19. TCRdb ran MiXCR on the 5' RACE reads and lists one entry per CDR3 protein. The sample gives 400,000 to 450,000 distinct CDR3 sequences, about 20% of which show up once; roughly 21% is in the top ten. Sequences were obtained from PBMCs or a T cell subset sorted from them (not recorded which). The receptors derive from a man aged 18 to 35 who had mild COVID-19 (a few samples of this study predate the infection). Cell type and time point are not known. Each CDR3 is given with its conserved first and last residue. The D gene is left open where the match is weak. For some rows the clone size is stated as once, few or many, or as a class when expanded; others skip it.

D	size	J	V	length	CDR3	DNA
TRBD1	few	TRBJ2-7	TRBV5-4	16	CASSPRGGQGLGEQYF	TGTGCCAGCAGCCCCCGGGGCGGACAGGGACTTGGGGAGCAGTACTTC
TRBD2	few	TRBJ2-5	TRBV7-2	16	CASSRGTSGDGETQYF	TGTGCCAGCAGCCGAGGGACTAGCGGGGACGGGGAGACCCAGTACTTC
TRBD2	NA	TRBJ2-3	TRBV11-2	14	CASMDGGWTDTQYF	TGTGCCAGCATGGACGGGGGGTGGACAGATACGCAGTATTTT
TRBD2	few	TRBJ2-5	TRBV4-1	16	CASSSNGGGNQETQYF	TGCGCCAGCAGCTCGAATGGGGGGGGGAACCAAGAGACCCAGTACTTC
NA	NA	TRBJ2-1	TRBV6-2/TRBV6-3	12	CASTRWSNEQFF	TGTGCCAGCACACGTTGGAGCAATGAGCAGTTCTTC
NA	NA	TRBJ1-1	TRBV7-2	13	CASSYGSSLEAFF	TGTGCCAGCAGCTACGGCAGCTCTCTTGAAGCTTTCTTT
TRBD1	NA	TRBJ1-1	TRBV7-3	13	CASSLDDRGPAFF	TGTGCCAGCAGCTTGGATGACAGGGGGCCGGCTTTCTTT
NA	NA	TRBJ2-5	TRBV20-1	12	CSADHPGETQYF	TGCAGTGCTGACCACCCTGGGGAGACCCAGTACTTC
NA	NA	TRBJ2-3	TRBV6-2/TRBV6-3	14	CASSYAGSTDTQYF	TGTGCCAGCAGTTACGCGGGCAGTACAGATACGCAGTATTTT
NA	many	TRBJ2-3	TRBV27	13	CASSVPGTDTQYF	TGTGCCAGCAGTGTCCCAGGCACAGATACGCAGTATTTT
NA	many	TRBJ2-5	TRBV2	15	CASSLRGTLQETQYF	TGTGCCAGCTCGCTCAGGGGAACCTTGCAAGAGACCCAGTACTTC
NA	NA	TRBJ2-5	TRBV7-2	14	CASSLLVAALTQYF	TGTGCCAGCAGCTTATTGGTAGCGGCCTTGACCCAGTACTTC
NA	NA	TRBJ1-2	TRBV7-2	19	CASSHPSRGKWGTNYGYTF	TGTGCCAGCAGCCATCCGTCGCGGGGCAAGTGGGGAACTAACTATGGCTACACCTTC
NA	many	TRBJ1-1	TRBV7-9	15	CASSPFRGSGTEAFF	TGTGCCAGCAGCCCGTTCCGGGGTTCGGGCACTGAAGCTTTCTTT
TRBD2	NA	TRBJ2-5	TRBV7-2	14	CASSSLTGGQTQYF	TGTGCCAGCAGCTCGCTGACGGGAGGGCAGACCCAGTACTTC
TRBD1	NA	TRBJ2-2	TRBV2	16	CASTSRTGMNTGELFF	TGTGCCAGCACCAGTCGGACAGGGATGAACACCGGGGAGCTGTTTTTT
NA	NA	TRBJ2-3	TRBV7-2	12	CASSLPGLISYF	TGTGCCAGCAGCTTACCCGGACTAATTTCGTATTTT
NA	many	TRBJ1-1	TRBV20-1	12	CSAIETNTEAFF	TGCAGTGCTATAGAGACGAACACTGAAGCTTTCTTT
NA	few	TRBJ2-2	TRBV7-2	15	CASSLVGGYTGELFF	TGTGCCAGCAGCTTAGTCGGGGGTTACACCGGGGAGCTGTTTTTT
NA	few	TRBJ2-3	TRBV24-1	12	CATSEQGYTQYF	TGTGCCACCAGTGAACAGGGCTATACGCAGTATTTT
TRBD1	few	TRBJ2-3	TRBV12-3/TRBV12-4	13	CASRRQGTDTQYF	TGTGCCAGCAGGCGACAGGGGACAGATACGCAGTATTTT
NA	many	TRBJ2-1	TRBV5-7	15	CASSLGASRDNEQFF	TGTGCCAGCAGCTTGGGGGCTAGCCGGGACAATGAGCAGTTCTTC
NA	few	TRBJ1-2	TRBV9	13	CASSVAGNYGYTF	TGTGCCAGCAGCGTAGCAGGGAACTATGGCTACACCTTC
NA	few	TRBJ1-6	TRBV20-1	14	CSVLDGSYNSPLHF	TGCAGTGTTTTGGACGGCTCCTATAATTCACCCCTCCACTTT
NA	few	TRBJ2-2	TRBV19	12	CASSIATGELFF	TGTGCCAGTAGTATAGCCACCGGGGAGCTGTTTTTT
NA	NA	TRBJ2-7	TRBV7-9	17	CASSLARAGVRSYEQYF	TGTGCCAGCAGCTTAGCGCGTGCAGGGGTGAGGTCCTACGAGCAGTACTTC
TRBD2	NA	TRBJ2-5	TRBV28	14	CASTVTSGGETQYF	TGTGCCAGCACTGTTACTAGCGGGGGAGAGACCCAGTACTTC
NA	few	TRBJ2-5	TRBV4-1	12	CASRDFGETQYF	TGCGCCAGCAGGGACTTCGGGGAGACCCAGTACTTC
TRBD1	NA	TRBJ1-1	TRBV18	15	CASSPPGQGGTEAFF	TGTGCCAGCTCACCACCGGGACAGGGGGGAACTGAAGCTTTCTTT
NA	many	TRBJ1-2	TRBV6-6	13	CASRGGENYGYTF	TGTGCCAGCAGGGGAGGGGAAAACTATGGCTACACCTTC
NA	few	TRBJ2-1	TRBV6-5	13	CASSKGRFNEQFF	TGTGCCAGCAGCAAGGGACGTTTCAATGAGCAGTTCTTC
NA	few	TRBJ2-3	TRBV6-2/TRBV6-3	17	CASSTSGTFFLMDTQYF	TGTGCCAGCAGTACATCCGGGACTTTCTTTTTGATGGATACGCAGTATTTT
TRBD1	NA	TRBJ2-7	TRBV18	14	CASSPTGQGVEQYF	TGTGCCAGCTCACCAACGGGACAGGGTGTCGAGCAGTACTTC
NA	few	TRBJ2-1	TRBV29-1	14	CSVAVTLSYNEQFF	TGCAGCGTTGCGGTCACCCTCTCCTACAATGAGCAGTTCTTC
NA	few	TRBJ2-3	TRBV11-2	16	CASRAITGRRTDTQYF	TGTGCCAGCAGGGCAATTACGGGACGGCGCACAGATACGCAGTATTTT
NA	NA	TRBJ1-2	TRBV12-3/TRBV12-4	14	CASSLTGPNYGYTF	TGTGCCAGCAGTTTGACCGGCCCCAACTATGGCTACACCTTC
TRBD1	NA	TRBJ1-1	TRBV7-2	14	CASSQDRENTEAFF	TGTGCCAGCAGCCAGGACAGGGAGAACACTGAAGCTTTCTTT
TRBD2	NA	TRBJ2-3	TRBV27	18	CASSLAGTRRLSTDTQYF	TGTGCCAGCAGTTTAGCCGGGACTAGACGCCTTAGCACAGATACGCAGTATTTT
TRBD2	many	TRBJ2-7	TRBV11-2	14	CASSLAGGPYEQYF	TGTGCCAGCAGCCTAGCGGGGGGACCCTACGAGCAGTACTTC
TRBD2	NA	TRBJ2-1	TRBV18	13	CASSPGLEDEQFF	TGTGCCAGCTCCCCGGGACTAGAGGATGAGCAGTTCTTC
NA	many	TRBJ2-2	TRBV20-1	15	CSARDWRGDTGELFF	TGCAGTGCTAGAGATTGGAGGGGGGACACCGGGGAGCTGTTTTTT
NA	NA	TRBJ1-1	TRBV7-9	13	CASSLVSATEAFF	TGTGCCAGCAGCTTAGTGAGCGCAACTGAAGCTTTCTTT
NA	NA	TRBJ2-4	TRBV28	15	CASSQPSLAKNIQYF	TGTGCCAGCAGCCAACCCAGCTTAGCCAAAAACATTCAGTACTTC
TRBD1	NA	TRBJ1-2	TRBV19	17	CASSPVQADRVNYGYTF	TGTGCCAGTAGTCCAGTGCAAGCGGACAGGGTCAACTATGGCTACACCTTC
NA	few	TRBJ2-7	TRBV7-9	13	CASSGRDLYEQYF	TGTGCCAGCAGCGGACGGGACCTCTACGAGCAGTACTTC
NA	few	TRBJ1-2	TRBV7-9	14	CASSYLGSIDGYTF	TGTGCCAGCAGCTACCTGGGGAGTATCGATGGCTACACCTTC
NA	NA	TRBJ2-5	TRBV9	14	CASSVDSGVETQYF	TGTGCCAGCAGCGTTGATTCAGGGGTGGAGACCCAGTACTTC
NA	few	TRBJ1-2	TRBV5-4	12	CASSSPTRSVSF	TGTGCCAGCAGCTCACCTACCCGGTCTGTCTCCTTC
NA	few	TRBJ1-4	TRBV6-5	17	CASSKDSPTSTNEKLFF	TGTGCCAGCAGTAAGGACTCACCGACCTCAACTAATGAAAAACTGTTTTTT
NA	NA	TRBJ1-2	TRBV3-1	14	CASSQEGRDYGYTF	TGTGCCAGCAGCCAAGAAGGACGGGACTATGGCTACACCTTC
TRBD2	NA	TRBJ2-1	TRBV5-1	14	CASGSGGERNEQFF	TGCGCCAGCGGGAGCGGGGGTGAAAGAAATGAGCAGTTCTTC
NA	few	TRBJ1-3	TRBV6-1	14	CASSEDPGGYTIYF	TGTGCCAGCAGTGAAGATCCGGGAGGATACACCATATATTTT
TRBD2	few	TRBJ2-1	TRBV5-1	15	CASSLMTSGERGPFF	TGCGCCAGCAGCCTAATGACTAGCGGGGAACGAGGGCCGTTCTTC
NA	NA	TRBJ2-2	TRBV10-3	15	CAISESSANTGELFF	TGTGCCATCAGTGAGTCGAGCGCGAACACCGGGGAGCTGTTTTTT
NA	NA	TRBJ1-1	TRBV7-6	13	CASYLRWRGRAFF	TGTGCCAGCTATTTAAGATGGAGAGGGAGGGCTTTCTTT
TRBD1	NA	TRBJ2-7	TRBV20-1	15	CSAQGGDRGSYEQYF	TGCAGTGCCCAGGGTGGGGACAGGGGGTCCTACGAGCAGTACTTC
TRBD1	NA	TRBJ1-2	TRBV14	15	CASSLRIGGVDGYTF	TGTGCCAGCAGCCTCCGAATAGGGGGCGTCGATGGCTACACCTTC
NA	NA	TRBJ2-1	TRBV6-6	15	CASNSRGLTWHEQFF	TGTGCCAGCAACTCCCGGGGACTGACATGGCATGAGCAGTTCTTC
NA	NA	TRBJ2-5	TRBV13	13	CASSHPPQETQYF	TGTGCCAGCAGCCATCCCCCACAAGAGACCCAGTACTTC